Below are 5 T cell receptor beta chains sequenced from a single sample in a study of OX40 agonist ivuxolimab in advanced cancers. Here immunoSEQ multiplex PCR was the method, and the copy in TCRdb shows in-frame clones only, minus some. This table has about 110,000 clones, 90% appearing once. Sequenced material: CD4+ or CD8+ T cells sorted from blood, taken in a trial of the OX40 agonist ivuxolimab. The receptor set was obtained from an adult with an advanced solid tumor such as melanoma, head and neck, liver or kidney cancer.

This chain connects TRBV11-2 to TRBJ1-1; 11 bases map to TRBD1. Germline V gene data show CDR1 as SGHAT and CDR2 as FQNNGV. Germline trimming cut 5 bases from V and 6 bases from J; bases unmatched to any gene: 2. The CDR3 runs to 13 residues. The DNA of the CDR3 is TGTGCCAGCAGCCAGGACAGGGGGCCTGAAGCTTTCTTT. It is translated as CASSQDRGPEAFF. The full variable domain, completed using reference TRBV11-2 and TRBJ1-1, is EAGVAQSPRYKIIEKRQSVAFWCNPISGHATLYWYQQILGQGPKLLIQFQNNGVVDDSQLPKDRFSAERLKGVDSTLKIQPAKLEDSAVYLCASSQDRGPEAFFGQGTRLTVV.

The rearrangement joins TRBV4-3 to TRBJ1-2, with D unclear. Germline V CDR1 and CDR2: LGHNA, YSLEER. Trimming left V 4 bases short and J 2 bases short, with 5 bases between. The CDR3 covers 12 residues. CDR3 nucleotides: TGCGCCAGCAGCCCCGGGAACTATGGCTACACCTTC. It codes for CASSPGNYGYTF.

The rearrangement joins TRBV28 to TRBJ2-6; D remains ambiguous. In germline, CDR1 is MDHEN, CDR2 SYDVKM. Trimming removed 7 bases from V and 0 bases from J, with 7 bases in between. The CDR3 sequence is 14 residues long. The CDR3 DNA sequence: TGTGCCAGCAAGAGGTCCTCTGGGGCCAACGTCCTGACTTTC. Protein: CASKRSSGANVLTF.

The chain combines TRBV5-1 with TRBJ2-5; possibly TRBD1 or TRBD2 for D (5 bases each). This CDR3 has 16 amino acids. The V end lost 4 bases, the J end lost 2 bases, and 18 bases lay between the germline ends. Germline CDR1 is SGHRS and CDR2 is YFSETQ. CDR3 in DNA: TGCGCCAGCAGCCCGGTCGGGACGAGGTCGCAAGAGACCCAGTACTTC. Translating gives CASSPVGTRSQETQYF.

The CDR3 region has the DNA TGCGCCAGCAGCTTGGACAGCTATAATTCACCCCTCCACTTT. It translates to CASSLDSYNSPLHF. This rearrangement joins TRBV5-1 to TRBJ1-6; no definite D call. V shed 0 bases and J shed 3 bases, with 4 bases lying between them. The germline gives CDR1 SGHRS, CDR2 YFSETQ. CDR3 length: 14 amino acids.